Reported below is one T cell receptor (beta chain). The V gene's germline CDR1 is MNHEY and CDR2 SMNVEV (reference sequence). This CDR3 region has 12 residues. V was clipped by 5 bases and J by 10 bases; unmatched bases: 4. The entry originates in a study of T cell changes during pregnancy in multiple sclerosis. Profiling relied on immunoSEQ multiplex PCR, and the TCRdb table lists in-frame clones only, not all of them. The sample holds over 25,000 clones; 88% are singletons and the top ten take 7% to 10%. The chain recombines TRBV27 with TRBJ1-4; 7 bases match TRBD1. The TCR originated in a female donor with multiple sclerosis, enrolled in a pregnancy study. The sample in question was CD8+ T cells from peripheral blood mononuclear cells, obtained in the second trimester of pregnancy. CDR3 amino acids: CASSVNRGKLFF. The CDR3, as DNA: TGTGCCAGCAGTGTAAACAGGGGAAAACTGTTTTTT.